A selection of T cell receptor delta chains follows, all from one sample in a study of delta chains in infants with herpesvirus infections. TCRdb re-processed the RT-PCR reads via CATT. The profile covers fewer than 1,500 delta-chain clones, with more than 30% appearing a single time and 20% to 25% taken by the ten largest. The source was peripheral blood, collected at time point 2 of longitudinal follow-up. Every receptor here comes from a human donor who was a Ugandan infant, either HIV-exposed or HIV-unexposed (not recorded which). The CDR3 runs from the conserved cysteine through the conserved F or W. A D gene is named only where the DNA matches it firmly. Rows give clone size only sometimes, using once, few, many, or a class for an expanded clone.

clone_size | j_call | v_call | d_call | cdr3_aa | cdr3_nt
NA | TRDJ1 | TRDV1 | TRDD3 | CALGDILGDTSTDKLIF | TGTGCTCTTGGGGATATACTGGGGGATACGAGCACCGATAAACTCATCTTT
NA | TRDJ2 | TRDV1 | NA | CALGEPPPSKVLTVQLFF | TGTGCTCTTGGGGAACCGCCCCCTTCCAAGGTTTTGACAGTACAACTCTTCTTT
large | TRDJ2 | TRDV1 | NA | CALGSKVGSHRVTAQLFF | TGTGCTCTTGGGTCGAAGGTCGGGTCCCACCGGGTGACAGCACAACTCTTCTTT
large | TRDJ1 | TRDV1 | TRDD3 | CALGELLPTWGICDKLIF | TGTGCTCTTGGGGAACTACTTCCTACCTGGGGGATATGCGATAAACTCATCTTT
NA | TRDJ1 | TRAV29/DV5 | TRDD3 | CAASLPILGDDTDKLIF | TGTGCAGCAAGCCTTCCCATACTGGGGGATGACACCGATAAACTCATCTTT
NA | TRDJ1 | TRDV1 | NA | CALGESSGWRKYTDKLIF | TGTGCTCTTGGGGAATCTTCGGGCTGGAGAAAGTACACCGATAAACTCATCTTT
medium-sized | TRDJ1 | TRDV1 | NA | CALGEFAGSGYTDKLIF | TGTGCTCTTGGGGAATTCGCTGGATCGGGGTACACCGATAAACTCATCTTT
large | TRDJ1 | TRDV1 | TRDD3 | CALGEQDFHPYWGIRSVDKLIF | TGTGCTCTTGGGGAACAGGACTTCCACCCTTACTGGGGGATACGCTCAGTCGATAAACTCATCTTT
large | TRDJ1 | TRDV1 | TRDD3 | CALGEPRGPVYWGIWTYTDKLIF | TGTGCTCTTGGGGAACCTCGTGGTCCGGTGTACTGGGGGATTTGGACTTACACCGATAAACTCATCTTT
medium-sized | TRDJ1 | TRDV2 | TRDD3 | CACDTLPGTGVPKGDKLIF | TGTGCCTGTGACACCCTACCCGGTACTGGGGTCCCTAAGGGCGATAAACTCATCTTT
NA | TRDJ1 | TRDV1 | NA | CALGELNDKLIF | TGTGCTCTTGGGGAACTTAACGATAAACTCATCTTT
medium-sized | TRDJ1 | TRDV1 | TRDD3 | CALGTPSSVLGDLEHTDKLIF | TGTGCTCTTGGGACGCCTTCCTCCGTACTGGGGGATCTGGAGCACACCGATAAACTCATCTTT
few | TRDJ1 | TRDV1 | TRDD3 | CALGELHSLFLLGDDTDKLIF | TGTGCTCTTGGGGAGCTGCATTCGCTCTTCTTACTGGGGGATGACACCGATAAACTCATCTTT
few | TRDJ1 | TRDV1 | TRDD3 | CALGDQEGSWGVYTDKLIF | TGTGCTCTTGGGGACCAAGAGGGGAGCTGGGGGGTGTACACCGATAAACTCATCTTT
medium-sized | TRDJ1 | TRDV1 | NA | CALGASLPQSYGDGFPTYTDKLIF | TGTGCTCTTGGGGCCTCTTTACCCCAATCCTACGGTGATGGGTTTCCCACGTACACCGATAAACTCATCTTT
large | TRDJ1 | TRDV1 | TRDD3 | CALGEVEETTGDYTDKLIF | TGTGCTCTTGGGGAAGTAGAGGAGACTACTGGGGATTACACCGATAAACTCATCTTT
large | TRDJ1 | TRDV1 | TRDD3 | CALGEVWPSPYWGEHYTDKLIF | TGTGCTCTTGGGGAAGTATGGCCTTCTCCATACTGGGGGGAACACTACACCGATAAACTCATCTTT
NA | TRDJ3 | TRDV2 | TRDD3 | CACDTGLLGIFWDTRQMFF | TGTGCCTGTGACACCGGTTTACTGGGGATTTTCTGGGACACCCGACAGATGTTTTTC
medium-sized | TRDJ1 | TRDV1 | NA | CALGGPTFWRGGPLGDKLIF | TGTGCTCTTGGGGGGCCGACGTTTTGGAGGGGTGGACCTCTGGGCGATAAACTCATCTTT
medium-sized | TRDJ1 | TRDV1 | TRDD3 | CATLPPPELWGIPKLIF | TGTGCTACACTCCCCCCACCTGAACTCTGGGGGATACCCAAACTCATCTTT
medium-sized | TRDJ3 | TRAV14/DV4 | NA | CAIFLSYDAWGVPRQMFF | TGTGCCATCTTTCTTTCCTACGATGCCTGGGGGGTCCCCCGACAGATGTTTTTC
medium-sized | TRDJ1 | TRDV1 | TRDD2 | CALGDASYLTDKLIF | TGTGCTCTTGGGGACGCTTCCTACCTTACCGATAAACTCATCTTT
large | TRDJ1 | TRDV1 | TRDD3 | CALGDFRDWGYEGYKLIF | TGTGCTCTTGGGGACTTCCGGGACTGGGGATACGAGGGGTATAAACTCATCTTT
large | TRDJ1 | TRDV3 | TRDD3 | CAYLRWGTYTDKLIF | TGTGCCTACCTTCGATGGGGGACGTACACCGATAAACTCATCTTT
large | TRDJ2 | TRDV2 | TRDD3 | CACDILGETAQLFF | TGTGCCTGTGACATACTGGGGGAGACAGCACAACTCTTCTTT
large | TRDJ1 | TRAV29/DV5 | TRDD2 | CAASRPSYGVGPKLIF | TGTGCAGCAAGTCGACCTTCCTACGGAGTTGGGCCTAAACTCATCTTT